The entry below describes one T cell receptor (beta chain). Data came from immunoSEQ multiplex PCR; TCRdb stores just in-frame clones and leaves some out. This repertoire shows 200,000 to 300,000 clones, 65% to 85% found once; its top ten account for about 1.6%. The sample is drawn from a study of blood T cell repertoires in COVID-19. In germline, CDR1 is KGHDR, CDR2 SFDVKD. Between the trimmed V and J ends, which lost 4 bases and 0 bases, there was a span of 5 bases. CDR3 length equals 13 residues. The sequence was collected from a woman between 35 and 50 years old who had recovered from COVID-19. The sequencing input was peripheral blood. This sequence joins TRBV24-1 and TRBJ1-1; D remains ambiguous. CDR3 nucleotide sequence: TGTGCCACCAGTGACCTTTTGAACACTGAAGCTTTCTTT. This codes for CATSDLLNTEAFF.